Listed below are T cell receptor beta chains from one sample, sequenced in a study of early T cells in non-severe SARS-CoV-2 infection. TCRdb passed the 5' RACE reads through MiXCR, listing each CDR3 protein once. Here the sample spans roughly 110,000 distinct CDR3 sequences, 11% being singletons. Sequenced material: whole blood. These receptors all come from an adult who was a healthcare worker with PCR-confirmed SARS-CoV-2 infection or an uninfected control (not recorded which). The CDR3 runs from the conserved cysteine through the conserved F or W. Fields, in order: clone size, V gene, J gene, D gene, CDR3 protein, CDR3 DNA. D genes are given only for firm matches. Clone size is shown for a subset of rows, as once, few, many or a class of expanded clone.

many	TRBV7-9	TRBJ2-7	.	CASSLGGPGYEQYF	TGTGCCAGCAGCTTAGGCGGGCCGGGGTACGAGCAGTACTTC
many	TRBV20-1	TRBJ2-3	.	CSAHHLEDPTDTQYF	TGCAGTGCCCACCATCTAGAGGACCCCACAGATACGCAGTATTTT
many	TRBV6-1	TRBJ2-1	TRBD1	CASSPQGQITYEQFF	TGTGCCAGCAGCCCCCAGGGACAGATCACGTATGAGCAGTTCTTC
many	TRBV12-3/TRBV12-4	TRBJ2-3	TRBD2	CASSTLGLAVLGDTQYF	TGTGCCAGCAGTACACTTGGACTAGCGGTTTTAGGAGATACGCAGTATTTT
many	TRBV12-3/TRBV12-4	TRBJ2-6	.	CASSSPEWVSGANVLTF	TGTGCCAGCAGTTCCCCGGAGTGGGTGTCTGGGGCCAACGTCCTGACTTTC
few	TRBV7-9	TRBJ1-1	.	CASSLGQGMNTEAFF	TGTGCCAGCAGCTTAGGGCAGGGCATGAACACTGAAGCTTTCTTT
many	TRBV11-2	TRBJ2-2	.	CASSLFARVNTGELFF	TGTGCCAGCAGCTTATTCGCACGGGTGAACACCGGGGAGCTGTTTTTT
.	TRBV6-2/TRBV6-3	TRBJ2-3	.	CASSYMQTSDTQYF	TGTGCCAGCAGTTACATGCAGACTTCAGATACGCAGTATTTT
many	TRBV6-5	TRBJ2-2	.	CASSRGRAGELFF	TGTGCCAGCAGTAGGGGTAGGGCCGGGGAGCTGTTTTTT
.	TRBV19	TRBJ2-1	TRBD1	CASRNRGHEQFF	TGTGCCAGTAGGAATAGGGGGCATGAGCAGTTCTTC
many	TRBV20-1	TRBJ2-5	TRBD2	CSARDLAESQETQYF	TGCAGTGCTAGAGATCTAGCGGAAAGCCAAGAGACCCAGTACTTC
few	TRBV14	TRBJ2-7	.	CASSQETGARDEQYF	TGTGCCAGCAGCCAAGAGACTGGGGCTAGGGACGAGCAGTACTTC
many	TRBV28	TRBJ2-5	TRBD2	CASSRTSGSEETQYF	TGTGCCAGCAGTAGGACTAGCGGGAGCGAAGAGACCCAGTACTTC
.	TRBV5-6	TRBJ2-1	TRBD2	CASSSRLAGVFEQFF	TGTGCCAGCAGCTCGAGACTAGCGGGGGTGTTTGAGCAGTTCTTC
many	TRBV20-1	TRBJ2-5	TRBD2	CSARQRPSWVAGEGAGTQYF	TGCAGTGCTAGACAACGTCCGTCGTGGGTAGCGGGAGAAGGCGCGGGGACCCAGTACTTC
many	TRBV6-5	TRBJ1-2	.	CASRGNYGYTF	TGTGCCAGCAGGGGGAACTATGGCTACACCTTC
.	TRBV18	TRBJ1-1	TRBD1	CASSLRTGVNTEAFF	TGTGCCAGCTCACTACGGACAGGGGTGAACACTGAAGCTTTCTTT
.	TRBV11-2	TRBJ2-1	TRBD2	CASSSYSGMANEQFF	TGTGCCAGCAGCTCTTATAGCGGGATGGCCAATGAGCAGTTCTTC
.	TRBV7-2	TRBJ2-3	TRBD2	CASSKTSGFVADTQYF	TGTGCCAGCAGCAAAACTAGCGGGTTCGTTGCAGATACGCAGTATTTT
few	TRBV28	TRBJ2-1	.	CASRRVVYNEQFF	TGTGCCAGCAGGCGCGTAGTATACAATGAGCAGTTCTTC
many	TRBV4-2	TRBJ2-7	TRBD1	CASSQEKTGYEQYF	TGTGCCAGCAGCCAAGAAAAGACAGGGTACGAGCAGTACTTC
once	TRBV29-1	TRBJ2-3	.	CSVDGRNTDTQYF	TGCAGCGTCGACGGCAGGAACACAGATACGCAGTATTTT
many	TRBV5-1	TRBJ2-7	.	CASSPVPLSYEQYF	TGCGCCAGCAGCCCCGTCCCCCTCTCCTACGAGCAGTACTTC
.	TRBV12-3/TRBV12-4	TRBJ2-2	.	CASSLMSQETGELFF	TGTGCCAGCAGTTTAATGTCGCAAGAGACCGGGGAGCTGTTTTTT
few	TRBV5-1	TRBJ2-7	TRBD2	CASSLASGSPSYEQYF	TGCGCCAGCAGCTTGGCTAGCGGGAGTCCCTCCTACGAGCAGTACTTC
.	TRBV7-2	TRBJ1-1	.	CASSRSSEGSTEAFF	TGTGCCAGCAGCCGCTCGTCGGAGGGAAGTACTGAAGCTTTCTTT
many	TRBV30	TRBJ2-1	.	CAWSVWGGEQFF	TGTGCCTGGAGTGTGTGGGGCGGGGAGCAGTTCTTC
many	TRBV7-2	TRBJ2-1	TRBD2	CASSLSGQFYNEQFF	TGTGCCAGCAGCCTTAGCGGGCAGTTTTACAATGAGCAGTTCTTC
.	TRBV6-2/TRBV6-3	TRBJ2-3	.	CASKLMGRVNTDTQYF	TGTGCCAGCAAACTAATGGGACGAGTGAATACAGATACGCAGTATTTT
many	TRBV3-1	TRBJ2-2	.	CASSQPGTEIGELFF	TGTGCCAGCAGCCAACCCGGGACTGAAATCGGGGAGCTGTTTTTT
.	TRBV7-2	TRBJ2-3	TRBD2	CASSIVAGVIADTQYF	TGTGCCAGCAGCATCGTAGCGGGAGTCATTGCAGATACGCAGTATTTT
many	TRBV3-1	TRBJ2-5	.	CASSRPVKGTQYF	TGTGCCAGCAGCCGTCCGGTCAAGGGGACCCAGTACTTC
many	TRBV10-3	TRBJ1-3	.	CAIGRNTIYF	TGTGCCATCGGCCGGAACACCATATATTTT
many	TRBV14	TRBJ2-7	.	CASSQTYEQYF	TGTGCCAGCTCTCAAACTTACGAGCAGTACTTC
many	TRBV5-4	TRBJ1-2	TRBD1	CASSLPPGQGDDYGYTF	TGTGCCAGCAGCTTACCCCCGGGACAGGGAGACGACTATGGCTACACCTTC
.	TRBV10-3	TRBJ2-7	TRBD1	CAISEGARQGNEQYF	TGTGCCATCAGTGAAGGAGCGAGACAGGGCAACGAGCAGTACTTC
many	TRBV10-3	TRBJ1-1	.	CAIILWWHGAFF	TGTGCCATCATCCTTTGGTGGCACGGAGCTTTCTTT
few	TRBV5-1	TRBJ2-1	.	CASSYLASFVDNEQFF	TGCGCCAGCAGCTATCTGGCCTCCTTTGTGGACAATGAGCAGTTCTTC
few	TRBV28	TRBJ2-7	.	CATQQLGNYEQYF	TGTGCCACCCAACAGTTGGGAAACTACGAGCAGTACTTC
.	TRBV18	TRBJ1-4	.	CASSRTVPTNEKLFF	TGTGCCAGCTCACGGACGGTACCTACTAATGAAAAACTGTTTTTT
.	TRBV3-1	TRBJ2-5	TRBD1	CASSQGYRGSQETQYF	TGTGCCAGCAGCCAAGGGTACAGGGGATCCCAAGAGACCCAGTACTTC
many	TRBV12-3/TRBV12-4	TRBJ2-1	TRBD1	CASSVGQGHEQFF	TGTGCCAGCAGTGTGGGACAGGGTCATGAGCAGTTCTTC
few	TRBV10-3	TRBJ2-3	TRBD2	CAIRDSGSLTDTQYF	TGTGCCATCAGGGATAGCGGGAGTTTAACAGATACGCAGTATTTT
many	TRBV9	TRBJ2-5	.	CASSAPRSETQYF	TGTGCCAGCAGCGCCCCCCGGTCGGAGACCCAGTACTTC
.	TRBV27	TRBJ2-6	.	CASSPPSSGANVLTF	TGTGCCAGCAGCCCCCCATCCTCTGGGGCCAACGTCCTGACTTTC
.	TRBV6-5	TRBJ2-1	.	CASIRRAGAAGEQFF	TGTGCCAGCATCCGAAGGGCGGGGGCTGCGGGAGAGCAGTTCTTC
.	TRBV5-4	TRBJ2-3	.	CASSSTPDTQYF	TGTGCCAGCAGCTCGACGCCAGATACGCAGTATTTT
many	TRBV20-1	TRBJ2-1	TRBD2	CSAPRTSGANEQFF	TGCAGTGCCCCACGGACTAGCGGGGCCAATGAGCAGTTCTTC